This T cell receptor beta chain was recovered during a study of T cell responses to AZD1222 COVID-19 vaccine. This clone was observed a few times. As yet, its antigen is unknown. Whole-study results and caveats: Reportedly, close to half of spike-specific TCRs are directed against unmutated variant regions. Two AZD1222 doses significantly raised spike-specific TCR breadth and depth over controls. The donor cohort was predominantly white British with a female majority, and clonal diversity may have been underestimated. Baseline serostatus was positive in only a handful of AZD1222 recipients.

From germline, CDR1 is LNHDA and CDR2 SQIVND (reference sequence). The CDR3 has 15 amino acids. V gave up 5 bases and J gave up 5 bases, with 16 bases separating them. The method was immunoSEQ multiplex PCR; TCRdb's version includes in-frame clones alone and lacks a portion of them. The sample yields about 100,000 clones, 75% to 90% seen once. The gene calls are TRBV19 and TRBJ1-3, with D possibly being TRBD1 (5 bases). The sample here was peripheral blood, taken on day 0 of AZD1222 vaccination. This clonotype was obtained from an adult in good health. The CDR3: CASSPSDNPRNTIYF. The CDR3 DNA is TGTGCCAGTAGTCCCTCGGACAATCCCAGAAACACCATATATTTT.